The rows below give T cell receptor beta chains drawn from one sample of a study of response to subunit inactivated influenza vaccine. TCRdb re-derived calls from the RT-PCR reads in MiXCR, one entry per CDR3 protein. The table lists 450,000 to 500,000 distinct CDR3 sequences, 11% of them singletons. Sequencing was performed on PBMCs from blood, taken 40 to 50 days after vaccination. Source of these receptors: a man aged 50-59 years who received an inactivated influenza vaccine. Both conserved end residues are part of each CDR3. Each record gives: clone size, D gene, J gene, V gene, CDR3 protein, CDR3 DNA. The D gene is left open where the match is weak. A clone size is listed for some rows: how often the clone was seen (once, few, many), or a class if it is expanded.

clone_size: few
d_call: NA
j_call: TRBJ1-6
v_call: TRBV21-1
cdr3_aa: CASSKVHRLYNSPLHF
cdr3_nt: TGTGCCAGCAGCAAAGTCCACAGACTATATAATTCACCCCTCCACTTT

clone_size: many
d_call: NA
j_call: TRBJ1-5
v_call: TRBV29-1
cdr3_aa: CSVGSSNQPQHF
cdr3_nt: TGCAGCGTTGGGAGTAGCAATCAGCCCCAGCATTTT

clone_size: NA
d_call: NA
j_call: TRBJ1-1
v_call: TRBV29-1
cdr3_aa: CSVQFRSEAFF
cdr3_nt: TGCAGCGTCCAATTTCGGTCTGAAGCTTTCTTT

clone_size: NA
d_call: TRBD2
j_call: TRBJ2-1
v_call: TRBV10-3
cdr3_aa: CAISDQGGTSGNEQFF
cdr3_nt: TGTGCCATCAGTGATCAGGGTGGAACTAGCGGGAATGAGCAGTTCTTC

clone_size: few
d_call: NA
j_call: TRBJ2-5
v_call: TRBV20-1
cdr3_aa: CSARRQGISKETQYF
cdr3_nt: TGCAGTGCTAGAAGGCAGGGAATTTCCAAAGAGACCCAGTACTTC

clone_size: NA
d_call: NA
j_call: TRBJ1-5
v_call: TRBV20-1
cdr3_aa: CSASRENQPQHF
cdr3_nt: TGCAGTGCTTCCCGTGAGAATCAGCCCCAGCATTTT

clone_size: NA
d_call: NA
j_call: TRBJ2-5
v_call: TRBV25-1
cdr3_aa: CASSEYVPGPDQETQYF
cdr3_nt: TGTGCCAGCAGTGAATACGTTCCAGGGCCCGACCAAGAGACCCAGTACTTC

clone_size: NA
d_call: NA
j_call: TRBJ1-1
v_call: TRBV7-2
cdr3_aa: CASSLVPGSTEAFF
cdr3_nt: TGTGCCAGCAGCTTAGTCCCTGGGAGCACTGAAGCTTTCTTT

clone_size: NA
d_call: NA
j_call: TRBJ1-2
v_call: TRBV3-1
cdr3_aa: CASSHGAGVRSGYTF
cdr3_nt: TGTGCCAGCAGCCATGGTGCAGGGGTTCGTAGTGGCTACACCTTC

clone_size: NA
d_call: TRBD2
j_call: TRBJ2-7
v_call: TRBV12-3/TRBV12-4
cdr3_aa: CASSSSGGIYEQYF
cdr3_nt: TGTGCCAGCAGTTCTAGCGGGGGAATTTACGAGCAGTACTTC

clone_size: NA
d_call: NA
j_call: TRBJ2-7
v_call: TRBV4-1
cdr3_aa: CASSHPLAGPSYEQYF
cdr3_nt: TGCGCCAGCAGCCATCCCCTCGCGGGGCCCTCCTACGAGCAGTACTTC

clone_size: NA
d_call: NA
j_call: TRBJ2-1
v_call: TRBV5-5
cdr3_aa: CASSSRDTSYNEQFF
cdr3_nt: TGTGCCAGCAGCTCGAGGGACACTTCCTACAATGAGCAGTTCTTC

clone_size: NA
d_call: NA
j_call: TRBJ2-2
v_call: TRBV9
cdr3_aa: CASSRGGRNTGELFF
cdr3_nt: TGTGCCAGCTCCAGGGGGGGTCGGAACACCGGGGAGCTGTTTTTT

clone_size: NA
d_call: NA
j_call: TRBJ2-7
v_call: TRBV7-2
cdr3_aa: CASSPEGGAYEQYF
cdr3_nt: TGTGCCAGCAGCCCCGAGGGGGGGGCCTACGAGCAGTACTTC

clone_size: NA
d_call: NA
j_call: TRBJ2-1
v_call: TRBV7-9
cdr3_aa: CASSLEYRVDEQFF
cdr3_nt: TGTGCCAGCAGCTTAGAGTACAGGGTCGATGAGCAGTTCTTC

clone_size: few
d_call: TRBD2
j_call: TRBJ2-1
v_call: TRBV6-2/TRBV6-3
cdr3_aa: CASSYDLAGYNEQFF
cdr3_nt: TGTGCCAGCAGTTACGATCTAGCGGGATACAATGAGCAGTTCTTC

clone_size: NA
d_call: TRBD1
j_call: TRBJ1-2
v_call: TRBV24-1
cdr3_aa: CATSDPGQGLPYGYTF
cdr3_nt: TGTGCCACCAGTGATCCTGGACAGGGTCTACCCTATGGCTACACCTTC

clone_size: few
d_call: NA
j_call: TRBJ2-1
v_call: TRBV7-9
cdr3_aa: CASSPDRAGWSYNEQFF
cdr3_nt: TGTGCCAGCAGCCCGGACCGAGCAGGGTGGTCCTACAATGAGCAGTTCTTC

clone_size: few
d_call: NA
j_call: TRBJ2-7
v_call: TRBV20-1
cdr3_aa: CSARDPGGEQYF
cdr3_nt: TGCAGTGCTAGAGATCCCGGGGGAGAGCAGTACTTC

clone_size: many
d_call: TRBD1
j_call: TRBJ2-1
v_call: TRBV7-9
cdr3_aa: CASSLGRGQDNEQFF
cdr3_nt: TGTGCCAGCAGCTTAGGCAGGGGGCAGGACAATGAGCAGTTCTTC

clone_size: many
d_call: TRBD2
j_call: TRBJ2-5
v_call: TRBV7-9
cdr3_aa: CASTVSGARGETQYF
cdr3_nt: TGTGCCAGCACCGTCAGCGGGGCTCGAGGAGAGACCCAGTACTTC

clone_size: NA
d_call: NA
j_call: TRBJ2-7
v_call: TRBV14
cdr3_aa: CASSPRDISYEQYF
cdr3_nt: TGTGCCAGCAGCCCCCGGGACATCTCCTACGAGCAGTACTTC

clone_size: NA
d_call: NA
j_call: TRBJ2-5
v_call: TRBV12-3/TRBV12-4
cdr3_aa: CASSFTRNRGPNQRYF
cdr3_nt: TGTGCCAGCAGTTTCACCCGCAACCGAGGGCCCAACCAACGGTACTTC

clone_size: once
d_call: TRBD2
j_call: TRBJ2-1
v_call: TRBV25-1
cdr3_aa: CASSDSSTSGIYNEQFF
cdr3_nt: TGTGCCAGCAGTGATTCATCCACTAGCGGAATTTACAATGAGCAGTTCTTC

clone_size: few
d_call: NA
j_call: TRBJ2-3
v_call: TRBV11-2
cdr3_aa: CASSLLITSSDTQYF
cdr3_nt: TGTGCCAGCAGCTTACTTATAACTAGCTCAGATACGCAGTATTTT

clone_size: many
d_call: TRBD2
j_call: TRBJ2-2
v_call: TRBV5-6
cdr3_aa: CASSLVASGSTGELFF
cdr3_nt: TGTGCCAGCAGCTTGGTGGCTAGCGGGAGCACCGGGGAGCTGTTTTTT

clone_size: few
d_call: TRBD2
j_call: TRBJ2-1
v_call: TRBV28
cdr3_aa: CASRAPGGYYNEQFF
cdr3_nt: TGTGCCAGCAGAGCCCCGGGGGGGTACTACAATGAGCAGTTCTTC

clone_size: many
d_call: NA
j_call: TRBJ2-5
v_call: TRBV14
cdr3_aa: CARQTKTGVRAETQYF
cdr3_nt: TGTGCCAGACAAACTAAAACCGGGGTGAGGGCAGAGACCCAGTACTTC

clone_size: many
d_call: NA
j_call: TRBJ2-5
v_call: TRBV14
cdr3_aa: CASSQDGGGETQYF
cdr3_nt: TGTGCCAGCAGCCAAGATGGAGGGGGAGAGACCCAGTACTTC

clone_size: NA
d_call: TRBD2
j_call: TRBJ2-1
v_call: TRBV15
cdr3_aa: CATSRDGGGRANEQFF
cdr3_nt: TGTGCCACCAGCAGAGATGGGGGCGGGAGGGCGAATGAGCAGTTCTTC

clone_size: few
d_call: NA
j_call: TRBJ2-1
v_call: TRBV27
cdr3_aa: CASSLSHRTYEPGLGPGSEQFF
cdr3_nt: TGTGCCAGCAGTTTATCCCACCGGACGTACGAGCCGGGCCTAGGACCAGGGTCTGAGCAGTTCTTC

clone_size: NA
d_call: NA
j_call: TRBJ1-3
v_call: TRBV7-2
cdr3_aa: CASSLGAMGGNTIYF
cdr3_nt: TGTGCCAGCAGCTTAGGAGCGATGGGCGGAAACACCATATATTTT

clone_size: many
d_call: NA
j_call: TRBJ1-3
v_call: TRBV20-1
cdr3_aa: CSARVVGKSSGNTIYF
cdr3_nt: TGCAGTGCTAGAGTAGTAGGAAAAAGCTCTGGAAACACCATATATTTT

clone_size: many
d_call: NA
j_call: TRBJ2-5
v_call: TRBV7-2
cdr3_aa: CASSLGRLGETQYF
cdr3_nt: TGTGCCAGCAGCTTAGGCCGCCTCGGAGAGACCCAGTACTTC

clone_size: NA
d_call: NA
j_call: TRBJ1-4
v_call: TRBV20-1
cdr3_aa: CSAAGRHSEKLFF
cdr3_nt: TGCAGTGCCGCGGGACGGCACTCGGAAAAACTGTTTTTT

clone_size: NA
d_call: NA
j_call: TRBJ1-4
v_call: TRBV6-5
cdr3_aa: CASSYSSLQVNEKLFF
cdr3_nt: TGTGCCAGCAGTTACTCGAGCCTTCAAGTAAATGAAAAACTGTTTTTT

clone_size: NA
d_call: NA
j_call: TRBJ2-2
v_call: TRBV6-1
cdr3_aa: CASNEQGSGELFF
cdr3_nt: TGTGCCAGCAACGAACAGGGATCCGGGGAGCTGTTTTTT

clone_size: many
d_call: TRBD1
j_call: TRBJ2-2
v_call: TRBV24-1
cdr3_aa: CATSASGGANGELFF
cdr3_nt: TGTGCCACCAGTGCGTCAGGGGGCGCGAACGGGGAGCTGTTTTTT

clone_size: NA
d_call: NA
j_call: TRBJ2-6
v_call: TRBV6-5
cdr3_aa: CASSYSLGSGANVLTF
cdr3_nt: TGTGCCAGCAGTTACTCCTTAGGCTCTGGGGCCAACGTCCTGACTTTC

clone_size: NA
d_call: NA
j_call: TRBJ1-1
v_call: TRBV5-5
cdr3_aa: CASSLADTTNTEAFF
cdr3_nt: TGTGCCAGCAGCTTGGCTGACACGACGAACACTGAAGCTTTCTTT

clone_size: many
d_call: NA
j_call: TRBJ1-4
v_call: TRBV7-8
cdr3_aa: CASSLEGSNEKLFF
cdr3_nt: TGTGCCAGCAGCTTAGAAGGCAGTAATGAAAAACTGTTTTTT

clone_size: NA
d_call: TRBD2
j_call: TRBJ2-5
v_call: TRBV4-2
cdr3_aa: CASSQGGLAGARQETQYF
cdr3_nt: TGTGCCAGCAGCCAAGGCGGACTAGCGGGAGCCCGGCAAGAGACCCAGTACTTC

clone_size: many
d_call: TRBD2
j_call: TRBJ2-7
v_call: TRBV10-3
cdr3_aa: CAISDIAGSGGEQYF
cdr3_nt: TGTGCCATCAGTGACATAGCGGGAAGTGGTGGCGAGCAGTACTTC

clone_size: few
d_call: TRBD1
j_call: TRBJ2-1
v_call: TRBV5-1
cdr3_aa: CASSLVYRGTYNEQFF
cdr3_nt: TGCGCCAGCAGCTTGGTTTACAGGGGGACCTACAATGAGCAGTTCTTC

clone_size: NA
d_call: NA
j_call: TRBJ2-5
v_call: TRBV20-1
cdr3_aa: CSAQEETQYF
cdr3_nt: TGCAGTGCTCAAGAAGAGACCCAGTACTTC